The source of this T cell receptor beta chain is a study of cytomegalovirus exposure and HLA in healthy donors. Study-level results: An apparent linkage of common viral pathogens to several of the most significant clusters emerged in a later analysis. Fewer N-insertions than the approximately 700-donor mean were reportedly shown by an Asian-associated ancestry cluster in a later analysis. There were 150 to 200 TCR beta chains listed as cytomegalovirus-associated. Later analysis associated a missense DCLRE1C variant with TCR beta V- and J-gene trimming.

With respect to this clone: What it binds is not known.

The length of the CDR3 is 19 residues. CDR1 SEHNR and CDR2 FQNEAQ come from the germline V gene (reference sequence). With 5 bases clipped from V and 0 bases from J, the junction kept 11 bases outside the gene matches. PCR involved 60 Vbeta and 13 Jbeta primers. The method was immunoSEQ multiplex PCR; TCRdb's version includes in-frame clones alone and lacks a portion of them. This sample has 150,000 to 190,000 clones, with approximately 81% found just once. This chain joins TRBV7-9 and TRBJ2-3, with 13 bases matching TRBD2. The TCR originated in a man aged 18 to 29 in good health and CMV-seronegative. The sequencing input was PBMCs. CDR3 protein: CASSPTGTSGDSSTDTQYF. Written as DNA, the CDR3 is TGTGCCAGCAGCCCCACCGGGACTAGCGGGGACTCTAGCACAGATACGCAGTATTTT.